The rows below give T cell receptor beta chains drawn from one sample of a study of read filtering for tumor transcriptome and immune sequencing. TCRdb reanalysed the reads using MiXCR and keeps one entry per CDR3 protein. Among tens of thousands of distinct CDR3 sequences listed, approximately 21% were seen once. The sequenced sample was a population of CD138-negative cells sorted from bone marrow. The receptor set was obtained from a donor aged 40 or over with multiple myeloma. Both conserved end residues are part of each CDR3. Fields, in order: D gene, J gene, V gene, clone size, CDR3 DNA, CDR3 protein. A D gene is named only where the DNA matches it firmly. Where a row states a size, it is once, few, many or the class of an expanded clone; other rows omit it.

TRBD1 TRBJ2-5 TRBV5-1 many TGCGCCAGCAGCTTGACAGGGGACCCCGCAGAGACCCAGTACTTC CASSLTGDPAETQYF
- TRBJ2-5 TRBV2 - TGTGCCAGCAGTGCGGGGGAGACCCAGTACTTC CASSAGETQYF
TRBD1 TRBJ1-1 TRBV6-5 few TGTGCCAGCAGTTGGGACAGTCTGAACACTGAAGCTTTCTTT CASSWDSLNTEAFF
- TRBJ1-1 TRBV2 few TGTGCCAGCAGTGAGCAGGGAGAGAACACTGAAGCTTTCTTT CASSEQGENTEAFF
- TRBJ2-5 TRBV7-3 many TGTGCCAGCAGCTTAGGACAGCAAGAGACCCAGTACTTC CASSLGQQETQYF
- TRBJ1-1 TRBV29-1 many TGCAGCGTGGTTGTCACTGAAGCTTTCTTT CSVVVTEAFF
- TRBJ2-7 TRBV28 many TGTGCCACCGACAGGGGAGGGACCTACGAGCAGTACTTC CATDRGGTYEQYF
- TRBJ2-7 TRBV20-1 many TGCAGTGCTACCCACCGGGGAAGGGGCTACGAGCAGTACTTC CSATHRGRGYEQYF
TRBD1 TRBJ1-4 TRBV5-3 many TGTGCCAGAAGCCGTACAGGGGGAGAAGAAAAACTGTTTTTT CARSRTGGEEKLFF
- TRBJ2-2 TRBV5-4 many TGTGCCAGCAGCTTGCAGGGGAGGACCGGGGAGCTGTTTTTT CASSLQGRTGELFF
- TRBJ1-1 TRBV5-1 many TGCGCCAGCAGCTTGATTAGCATGAACACTGAAGCTTTCTTT CASSLISMNTEAFF
- TRBJ2-5 TRBV10-3 many TGTGCCATCAGTGAGGGTAATAGCGGTAGCCAAGAGACCCAGTACTTC CAISEGNSGSQETQYF
TRBD2 TRBJ2-1 TRBV20-1 many TGCAGTGCCATTTCGTCCGGGGGGACTTCCTACAATGAGCAGTTCTTC CSAISSGGTSYNEQFF
- TRBJ2-1 TRBV7-9 many TGTGCCAGCAGCCCCCCCGATGGGGTTGAGCAGTTCTTC CASSPPDGVEQFF
TRBD1 TRBJ2-3 TRBV7-8 many TGTGCCAGCAGCGTCCAGGGGGCGGCCTCCACAGATACGCAGTATTTT CASSVQGAASTDTQYF
TRBD1 TRBJ2-1 TRBV4-1 - TGCGCCAGCAGCCAAGAAAGGACAGGGGGGCAGTTCTTC CASSQERTGGQFF
TRBD2 TRBJ2-3 TRBV7-8 many TGTGCCAGCAGCTGGTGGCGGGGGGGGCCGAATACGCAGTATTTT CASSWWRGGPNTQYF